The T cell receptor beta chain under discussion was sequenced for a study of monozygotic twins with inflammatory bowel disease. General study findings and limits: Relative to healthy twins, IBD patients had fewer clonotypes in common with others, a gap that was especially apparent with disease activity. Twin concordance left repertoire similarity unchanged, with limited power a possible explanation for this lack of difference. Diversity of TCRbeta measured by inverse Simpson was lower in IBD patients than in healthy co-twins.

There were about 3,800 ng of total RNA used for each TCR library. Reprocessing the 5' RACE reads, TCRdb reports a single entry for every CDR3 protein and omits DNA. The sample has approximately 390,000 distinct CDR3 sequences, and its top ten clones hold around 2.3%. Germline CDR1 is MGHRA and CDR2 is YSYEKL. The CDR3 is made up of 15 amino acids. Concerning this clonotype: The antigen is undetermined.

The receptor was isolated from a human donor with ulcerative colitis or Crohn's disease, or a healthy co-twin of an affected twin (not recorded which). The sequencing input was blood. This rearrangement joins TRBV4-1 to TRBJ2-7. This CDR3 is CASSQGLASYYEQYF.